This TCR beta chain was recovered during a study of T cell clonality in common variable immunodeficiency. Study-level findings and limits: Links between repertoire features and CVID complications were heterogeneity-limited.

Each donor provided 5 to 8 ml of heparinized whole blood. The sample holds many counts of this clone. Antigen specificity is unknown. Equal genomic DNA amounts from CVID and control samples were sequenced. Sequencing used immunoSEQ multiplex PCR; TCRdb keeps in-frame clones, though not all of them. Observed are 35,000 to 50,000 clones, no singletons, with the top ten taking about 0.7%. The clonotype originates from a person aged 18 to 70 in good health. Sequenced: peripheral blood mononuclear cells.

The part of the CDR3 DNA that was read is TGCGCCAGCAGCCGGGACGGGGGCACTGAA. Its protein is CASSRDGGTE. The full CDR3 reads CASSRDGGTEAFF. The genes are TRBV5-1 and TRBJ1-1; D might be TRBD1 (5 bases). The read falls 3 residues short of the CDR3 end, and the missing part is taken from the germline J gene. Trimming removed 4 bases from V and 4 bases from J, with 11 bases in between. This CDR3 has 13 amino acids. In germline, CDR1 is SGHRS, CDR2 YFSETQ.